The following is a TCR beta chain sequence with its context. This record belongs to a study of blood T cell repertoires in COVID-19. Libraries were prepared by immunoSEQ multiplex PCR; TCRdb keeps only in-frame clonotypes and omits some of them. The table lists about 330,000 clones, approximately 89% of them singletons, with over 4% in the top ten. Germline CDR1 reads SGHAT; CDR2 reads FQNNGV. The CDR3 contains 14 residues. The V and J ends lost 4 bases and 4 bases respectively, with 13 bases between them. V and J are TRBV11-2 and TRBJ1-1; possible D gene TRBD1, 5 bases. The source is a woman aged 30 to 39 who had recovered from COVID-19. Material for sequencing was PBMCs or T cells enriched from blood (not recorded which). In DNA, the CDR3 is TGTGCCAGCAGCTCGCCCGCAAGGGGCACTGAAGCTTTCTTT. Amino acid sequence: CASSSPARGTEAFF.